The 14 T cell receptor beta chains listed next were all sequenced from one sample in a study of T cell repertoires in cytomegalovirus infection. TCRdb redid the calling of the reads with MiXCR, one entry per CDR3 protein. The sample holds roughly 860,000 distinct CDR3 sequences, over 25% seen once. Their antigens are not known. The sequences come from cultured CD8+ T cells from PBMCs, collected from culture after CMV antigen stimulation. The source of these receptors is a human donor in good health (CMV status not recorded). Some clones in this sample may be carry-over from other donors' samples.

As DNA, the CDR3 is TGTGCCACCAGTGCCCCTGGGACAGATCCGAGGGAGACCCAGTACTTC. Translation gives CATSAPGTDPRETQYF. The chain employs TRBV24-1 and TRBJ2-5, with 7 nucleotides matching TRBD1. After removal of 5 bases from V and 5 bases from J, the junction contained 13 bases not matched to a gene. Germline CDR1 reads KGHDR; CDR2 reads SFDVKD. The CDR3 spans 16 residues.

This clonotype has ten or more counts. The DNA of the CDR3 is TGTGCCAGCAGCTTAGCGGAGGGATCGGACCAAGAGACCCAGTACTTC. It codes for CASSLAEGSDQETQYF. The J gene is TRBJ2-5, the V gene TRBV7-8, with D perhaps matching TRBD2 (6 bases). CDR3 length: 16 amino acids. CDR1 is SGHVS and CDR2 is FQNEAQ in the germline V gene. V lost 0 bases, J lost 0 bases, and 11 bases lay in between.

This clonotype appeared a few times. The rearrangement links TRBV12-5 to TRBJ1-2; 8 positions match TRBD1. Germline CDR1 LGHNT, CDR2 FRNRAP. V gave up 1 base and J gave up 4 bases; unmatched junction bases: 5. This CDR3 is 15 amino acids long. The CDR3 nucleotides read TGTGCTAGTGGTTTGGGCAGGGGGCAACCCTATGGCTACACCTTC. Its translation: CASGLGRGQPYGYTF.

The gene calls are TRBV6-6 and TRBJ2-3, with D maybe TRBD1 (5 bases). V was trimmed by 6 bases and J by 1 base, leaving 11 bases between them. CDR3 length: 14 amino acids. The germline V gene encodes CDR1 MNHNY and CDR2 SVGAGI (reference sequence). The CDR3 nucleotides are TGTGCCAGCAGAACCTTCAGGGGCACAGATACGCAGTATTTT. Protein: CASRTFRGTDTQYF.

The rearrangement links TRBV10-3 to TRBJ1-2; tentatively, D is TRBD1 (6 bases). The CDR3 has 15 amino acids. Germline V gene sequence: CDR1 ENHRY, CDR2 SYGVKD. V was trimmed by 2 bases and J by 8 bases, leaving 18 bases between them. In nucleotides, the CDR3 is TGTGCCATCAGTGAGGATTTACAGGGTCCGTCGGGCTACACCTTC. Its protein product is CAISEDLQGPSGYTF.

The rearrangement links TRBV20-1 to TRBJ2-5; D gene ambiguous. V was shortened by 0 bases and J by 3 bases, with 11 bases between the two germline ends. CDR3 length: 14 residues. CDR1 and CDR2 from the germline V gene are DFQATT and SNEGSKA (reference sequence). This chain's CDR3 is CSARDTTVKETQYF. The CDR3 coding sequence is TGCAGTGCTAGAGATACGACGGTCAAAGAGACCCAGTACTTC.

This chain connects TRBV19 to TRBJ1-1, with 8 bases matching TRBD1. After removal of 3 bases from V and 7 bases from J, the junction contained 7 bases not matched to a gene. This CDR3 spans 14 amino acids. Germline V CDR1 and CDR2: LNHDA, SQIVND (reference sequence). For the CDR3, the DNA is TGTGCCAGTAGTATCTCATCGGGACAGGTTGAAGCTTTCTTT. It encodes CASSISSGQVEAFF.

V and J are TRBV6-6 and TRBJ1-2; TRBD1 matches 8 bases. This CDR3 comprises 15 residues. Germline values: CDR1 MNHNY, CDR2 SVGAGI (reference sequence). Trimming at V came to 5 bases and at J to 6 bases, leaving 11 bases not matched to a gene. CDR3: CASSAAPGGADGYTF. The CDR3 bases are TGTGCCAGCAGTGCAGCTCCAGGGGGCGCGGATGGCTACACCTTC.

Ten or more counts support this clonotype. This chain joins TRBV7-3 and TRBJ2-1; D possibly corresponds to TRBD2 (6 bases). Germline CDR1 SGHTA, CDR2 FQGTGA. Trimming pared 1 base from V and 3 bases from J, leaving 10 bases between. The CDR3 is 15 amino acids. CDR3 DNA: TGTGCCAGCAGCTTAATAGGGGAGGTCTACAATGAGCAGTTCTTC. Its protein product is CASSLIGEVYNEQFF. The full variable domain, with the rest looked up from reference TRBV7-3 and TRBJ2-1, is GAGVSQTPSNKVTEKGKYVELRCDPISGHTALYWYRQSLGQGPEFLIYFQGTGAADDSGLPNDRFFAVRPEGSVSTLKIQRTERGDSAVYLCASSLIGEVYNEQFFGPGTRLTVL.

The V call is TRBV6-6, the J call TRBJ2-5; 8 bases match TRBD1. CDR3 length: 17 amino acids. The trim removed 4 bases at V and 2 bases at J, leaving 12 bases unmatched. Germline V gene lookup returns CDR1 MNHNY and CDR2 SVGAGI (reference sequence). The CDR3 protein is CASSSPFGRGPQETQYF. CDR3 sequence (DNA): TGTGCCAGCAGTTCCCCCTTCGGCAGGGGGCCACAAGAGACCCAGTACTTC.

This clonotype was picked up a small number of times. The chain uses TRBV27 and TRBJ1-1, with D tentatively TRBD1 (5 bases). The germline V gene has CDR1 MNHEY and CDR2 SMNVEV (reference sequence). This CDR3 comprises 15 residues. With 5 bases removed from V and 1 base from J, the gap between germline ends came to 14 bases. The CDR3 reads CASSPRGRSNTEAFF. The DNA of the CDR3 is TGTGCCAGCAGTCCCCGGGGGAGATCGAACACTGAAGCTTTCTTT.

The CDR3 DNA sequence: TGTGCCAGCAGCCACAACCGAGGGTCGCAGTACGAGCAGTACGTC. Amino acids: CASSHNRGSQYEQYV. V usage is TRBV7-9 and J usage is TRBJ2-7, with D perhaps matching TRBD2 (5 bases). The CDR3 contains 15 residues. Trimming stripped 5 bases from V and 4 bases from J, with 18 bases between. CDR1 and CDR2 from the germline V gene are SEHNR and FQNEAQ (reference sequence).

V is TRBV14 and J is TRBJ2-1; D not resolved. Trimming left V 0 bases short and J 4 bases short, with 7 bases between. Germline CDR1 SGHDN, CDR2 FVKESK. This CDR3 is 14 amino acids long. DNA of the CDR3: TGTGCCAGCAGCCAAGATCTGAGATACAATGAGCAGTTCTTC. Its translation: CASSQDLRYNEQFF.

The sample holds a few counts of this clonotype. The CDR3 here is CASSFRDSSSGANVLTF. The CDR3 DNA follows: TGTGCCAGCAGCTTCCGGGACAGCAGCTCTGGGGCCAACGTCCTGACTTTC. This chain connects TRBV7-9 to TRBJ2-6, with 7 bases matching TRBD1. This CDR3 is 17 amino acids long. Germline trimming cut 3 bases from V and 0 bases from J; bases unmatched to any gene: 5. Per the germline V gene, CDR1 is SEHNR and CDR2 is FQNEAQ (reference sequence).